The T cell receptor (beta chain) described here comes from a study of cytomegalovirus exposure and HLA in healthy donors. Study outcomes and limitations: In a later analysis, TCR association rates varied by HLA locus: DRB1 most, HLA-C fewest. As confirmed in vitro, three CMV-associated chains were specific for CMV antigens. Cytomegalovirus-associated TCR beta chains were listed, numbering roughly 150.

Germline values: CDR1 LNHDA, CDR2 SQIVND (reference sequence). V was trimmed by 4 bases and J by 4 bases, leaving 19 bases between them. This CDR3 is 17 amino acids long. With respect to this clone: Its antigen is still unknown.

The PCR had 60 Vbeta and 13 Jbeta primers. Assay used: immunoSEQ multiplex PCR; TCRdb lists only in-frame clones, some missing. The data hold roughly 60,000 clones, with roughly four fifths observed a single time. This clonotype was obtained from a man aged 25 to 40 in good health and CMV-seronegative. The specimen sequenced was PBMCs. The chain couples TRBV19 to TRBJ2-2; D possibly corresponds to TRBD2 (6 bases). The CDR3 region is CASSRRTTLGSTGELFF. DNA for the CDR3: TGTGCCAGTAGTAGGAGGACTACACTGGGCTCCACCGGGGAGCTGTTTTTT.